This is a list of T cell receptor beta chains from one sample in a study of blood T cell repertoires in COVID-19. Generated by immunoSEQ multiplex PCR, the TCRdb table keeps only in-frame clones and is missing some. This sample has 250,000 or so clones, with 83% found just once. Sequenced sample: peripheral blood. These receptor sequences come from a human donor in a cohort sampled during active COVID-19. CDR3s include the opening cysteine and the closing phenylalanine or tryptophan. The D gene is left open where the match is weak. Clone size is shown for a subset of rows, as once, few, many or a class of expanded clone.

>once|TRBD1|TRBV5-1|TRBJ1-4
TGCGCCAGCAGCCCCGGACAGGGGAATGAAAAACTGTTTTTT
CASSPGQGNEKLFF
>once|-|TRBV28|TRBJ1-1
TGTGCCAGCAGGGGTCTCGACAGGATGAACACTGAAGCTTTCTTT
CASRGLDRMNTEAFF
>-|TRBD1|TRBV6-1|TRBJ2-1
TGTGCCAGCAGTGAAACGGGGACAGGGCTGTTCTTC
CASSETGTGLFF
>-|-|TRBV15|TRBJ2-6
TGTGCCACCAGCACGCGGGGGGCCAACGTCCTGACTTTC
CATSTRGANVLTF
>-|TRBD1|TRBV9|TRBJ1-1
TGTGCCAGCAGCGTGTTTTCAGGGGGCGAAACTGAAGCTTTCTTT
CASSVFSGGETEAFF
>once|TRBD1|TRBV10-2|TRBJ1-1
TGCGCCTTAGGACAGGGGATGAACACTGAAGCTTTCTTT
CALGQGMNTEAFF
>-|-|TRBV7-2|TRBJ2-7
TGTGCCAGCAGCCCTGGGGCGCAGCAGTACTTC
CASSPGAQQYF
>-|-|TRBV10-3|TRBJ1-2
TGTGCCATCAAAGACAGCCCTACAGCTGGCTACACCTTC
CAIKDSPTAGYTF
>-|TRBD1|TRBV6-5|TRBJ2-7
TGTGCCAGCAGTCGACAGGGTTCCTACGAGCAGTACTTC
CASSRQGSYEQYF
>-|TRBD1|TRBV5-6|TRBJ1-5
TGTGCCAGCAGCTCAAGTATGACAGGGGGACAGCCCCAGCATTTT
CASSSSMTGGQPQHF
>-|TRBD1|TRBV10-3|TRBJ1-1
TGTGCCATCGGACAGGGGACCACTGAAGCTTTCTTT
CAIGQGTTEAFF
>-|-|TRBV9|TRBJ1-3
TGTGCCAGCAGCGTAGCTACACGGATGGGGGCCGAGGGAAACACCATATATTTT
CASSVATRMGAEGNTIYF
>-|-|TRBV5-1|TRBJ2-1
TGCGCCAGCAGCCTACAAGGTGACAATTCTTACAATGAGCAGTTCTTC
CASSLQGDNSYNEQFF